Reported below is one TCR beta chain. This clone has just a few counts. The antigen it binds to is not known. No clone much larger than this one lies a single base away; base qualities are absent. These data come from a study of glioma-infiltrating T cells after dendritic cell vaccination (dated by TCRdb to the mid-2010s). The study in broad terms: Of the roughly 15 glioblastoma patients in the cohort, all drawn from Phase I and II dendritic cell vaccination trials, 9 were newly diagnosed and 6 had recurrent disease. Each patient got three intradermal injections of the dendritic cell vaccine, spaced at biweekly intervals, in the arm below the axilla. Between the early 2000s and the early 2010s, the patients were given dendritic cell vaccination pulsed with autologous tumor lysate. Survival after dendritic cell vaccination was correlated with TCR sequencing metrics, such as TIL content and the overlap between tumor and blood repertoires. Tumor-infiltrating lymphocyte content was quantified and tumor and blood repertoires were compared in dendritic cell-vaccinated glioblastoma patients by deep sequencing of TCR beta CDR3 regions. The vaccine was prepared from monocyte-derived dendritic cells that were cultured for seven days with IL-4 and GM-CSF and then pulsed overnight with autologous tumor lysate.

Broader findings and caveats from the paper: The cohort was small and heterogeneous, and full blood and tumor sets were available for few patients, with initial-recurrent tumor pairs available for even fewer patients. The TCR overlap response model with three groups was called speculative and said to need prospective validation. After dendritic cell vaccination, a higher estimated pretreatment TIL content predicted longer time to progression and overall survival. No direct relationship between TCR clonality and survival was found, suggesting that a diverse polyclonal response may matter.

Using the immunoSEQ assay, TCRB CDR3 regions were amplified from 2 to 2.5 micrograms of genomic DNA, or from all available DNA when less than that was on hand. The multiplex PCR relied on 60 forward primers for TCR V beta segments and 13 reverse primers for J beta segments. Synthetic control templates were spiked into each sample at limiting dilution to estimate reads per starting template. The Illumina HiSeq System generated 87 bp sequencing reads. Per the original workflow: PCR and sequencing errors were removed by merging closely related sequences with a nearest neighbor algorithm. TCR overlap was defined as the percentage of unique tumor TCR beta sequences that were also found in the peripheral blood of the same patient. Drawn from immuneACCESS, this table holds only the in-frame rearrangements with V and J called that TCRdb kept. Clones are partly lost; checked studies trace under half to an unresolved V gene and leave the rest unexplained. The V and J calls and clone size come from that table; D and trimming were worked out from the DNA. In all, the sample holds tens of thousands of clones, and around 79% of those were seen once. The top ten clonotypes cover 2.1% of the sample.

Patients were selected on the basis of adequate residual fresh-frozen tumor tissue and more than two years of available survival data. Although molecular status otherwise differed among the glioblastoma patients, no patient had an isocitrate dehydrogenase mutation. PBMC collection took place before vaccination, two weeks after the third vaccination, and at tumor progression if progression occurred. Genomic DNA was extracted with the Qiagen DNeasy Blood extraction Kit. At the junction V is shortened by 5 bases and J by 5 bases; bases outside the gene matches: 8. From the cysteine through the phenylalanine, the CDR3 covers 15 amino acids. This entry keeps only the CDR3 DNA: 45 bases, framed from base 1. Looking up the germline V gene (reference sequence) yields CDR1 SEHNR and CDR2 FQNEAQ.

The receptor comes from a human donor with glioblastoma. Here the chain combines TRBV7-9 and TRBJ1-4, with TRBD1 identical over 7 junction bases. The sample was blood, taken before dendritic cell vaccination. The nucleotide sequence reads as follows: TGTGCCAGCAGCCCCCAGGGGGGTCTGAATGAAAAACTGTTTTTT. This codes for CASSPQGGLNEKLFF.